Below, 4 T cell receptor beta chains from the same sample are listed, as sequenced in a study of spatial heterogeneity in lung cancer. The time point denotes: sample taken at primary tumor resection. A single record per CDR3 protein comes from TCRdb applying MiXCR to the 5' RACE reads. Among some 2,000 distinct CDR3 sequences listed, over 12% were seen once. The input for sequencing was normal lung tissue next to the tumor, taken at surgery. The receptors here all came from a male donor with early-stage non-small cell lung cancer.

This clonotype counts as large. The rearrangement joins TRBV20-1 to TRBJ2-7; tentative D call: TRBD1 (6 bases). CDR3 length: 15 residues. Germline assignment: CDR1 DFQATT and CDR2 SNEGSKA (reference sequence). Trimming took 3 bases from V and 2 from J, leaving 17 bases between them. CDR3 in amino acids: CSASWLQGVTYEQYF. CDR3 nucleotide sequence: TGCAGTGCTAGTTGGTTACAGGGTGTAACCTACGAGCAGTACTTC.

This clonotype was seen just once. The chain has TRBV18 and TRBJ2-1; 8 positions match TRBD2. Germline CDR1 reads KGHSH; CDR2 reads LQKENI. The CDR3 sequence is 13 residues long. Trimming took 5 bases from V and 6 from J; bases not matched to a gene: 3. As DNA, the CDR3 is TGTGCCAGCTCAGTAGCGGGGACCAATGAGCAGTTCTTC. It codes for CASSVAGTNEQFF.

There are many counts of this clonotype. The CDR3 DNA is TGTGCCAGCAGCTCACAGGGGGCGCTCCTAATCGGTGGCTACACCTTC. As protein: CASSSQGALLIGGYTF. The chain combines TRBV9 with TRBJ1-2; 9 bases are a match to TRBD1. The CDR3 covers 16 residues. Germline V gene data show CDR1 as SGDLS and CDR2 as YYNGEE. Trimming took 4 bases from V and 7 from J; bases not matched to a gene: 14.

This clonotype was counted a few times. This sequence joins TRBV5-1 and TRBJ2-7; perhaps D is TRBD1 or TRBD2 (5 bases each). Germline CDR1 SGHRS, CDR2 YFSETQ. V was cut by 4 bases and J by 6 bases, with 17 bases left in between. There are 14 residues in the CDR3. The CDR3 DNA follows: TGCGCCAGCAGCCGGGACGCATCCCTGTCCGAGCAGTACTTC. Translation gives CASSRDASLSEQYF.